This TCR beta chain was observed in a study of T cell clonotyping in hematopoietic cell transplantation. Findings and limits, study-wide: Graft donor and pretransplant recipient Inverse Simpson Index values predicted broader posttransplant TCR diversity.

The time point here: recipient sample about 28 days before transplant, after cytoreduction. Blood collection times were about day -28 and days 30, 100, 180 posttransplant. The table came from immunoSEQ multiplex PCR; TCRdb's copy has only in-frame clones and leaves some out. This sample carries about 36,000 clones, roughly 96% of them seen once, and the ten largest clones take around 1.5%. The V end lost 6 bases, the J end lost 6 bases, and 19 bases lay between the germline ends. Germline values: CDR1 KGHSH, CDR2 LQKENI. CDR3 length equals 15 residues. Regarding this clone: Its specificity is unknown.

The chain joins TRBV18 to TRBJ2-3; weak D call: TRBD2 (6 bases). The source was peripheral blood mononuclear cells, collected before stem cell transplant. The sequence was collected from a man between 35 and 55 years old with chronic myeloid leukemia. Some clones in this sample may be carry-over from other donors' samples. As DNA, the CDR3 is TGTGCCAGCTCCCAAATGGGCACTAGCCGGGATACGCAGTATTTT. Amino acid sequence: CASSQMGTSRDTQYF.